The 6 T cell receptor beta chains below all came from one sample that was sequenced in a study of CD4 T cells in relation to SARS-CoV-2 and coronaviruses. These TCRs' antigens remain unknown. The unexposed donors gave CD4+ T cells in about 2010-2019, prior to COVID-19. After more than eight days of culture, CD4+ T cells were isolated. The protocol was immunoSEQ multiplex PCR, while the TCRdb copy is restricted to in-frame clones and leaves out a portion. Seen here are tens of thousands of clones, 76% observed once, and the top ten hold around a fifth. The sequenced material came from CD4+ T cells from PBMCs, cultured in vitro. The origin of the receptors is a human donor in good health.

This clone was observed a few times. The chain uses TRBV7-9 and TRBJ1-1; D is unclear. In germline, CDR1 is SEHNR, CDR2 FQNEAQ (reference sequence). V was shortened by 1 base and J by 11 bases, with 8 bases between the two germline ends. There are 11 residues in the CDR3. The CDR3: CASSLVTGAFF. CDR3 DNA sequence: TGTGCCAGCAGCTTAGTGACGGGCGCTTTCTTT.

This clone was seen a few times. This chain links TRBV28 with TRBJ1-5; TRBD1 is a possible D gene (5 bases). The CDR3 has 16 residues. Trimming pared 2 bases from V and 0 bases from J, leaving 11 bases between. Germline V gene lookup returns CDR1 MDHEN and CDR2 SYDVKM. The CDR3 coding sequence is TGTGCCAGCAGTTTAGCCGGGGGAGATAGCAATCAGCCCCAGCATTTT. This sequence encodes CASSLAGGDSNQPQHF.

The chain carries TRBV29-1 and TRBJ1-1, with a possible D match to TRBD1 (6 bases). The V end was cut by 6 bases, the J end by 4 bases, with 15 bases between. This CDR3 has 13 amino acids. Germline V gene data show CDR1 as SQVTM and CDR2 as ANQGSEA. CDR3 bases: TGCAGCGTACCTTTTCCAGGGGCCACTGAAGCTTTCTTT. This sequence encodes CSVPFPGATEAFF.

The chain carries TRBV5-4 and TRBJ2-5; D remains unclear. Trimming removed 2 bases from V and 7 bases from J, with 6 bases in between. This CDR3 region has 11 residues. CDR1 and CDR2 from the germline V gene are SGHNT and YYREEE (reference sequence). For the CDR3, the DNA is TGTGCCAGCAGCTTCTTCGGGACCCAGTACTTC. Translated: CASSFFGTQYF.

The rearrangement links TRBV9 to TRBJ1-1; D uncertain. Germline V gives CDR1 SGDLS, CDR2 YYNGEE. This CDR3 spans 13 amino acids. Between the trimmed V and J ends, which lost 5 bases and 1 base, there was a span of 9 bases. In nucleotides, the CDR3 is TGTGCCAGCAGTCCCGTAGCGAACACTGAAGCTTTCTTT. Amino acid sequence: CASSPVANTEAFF.

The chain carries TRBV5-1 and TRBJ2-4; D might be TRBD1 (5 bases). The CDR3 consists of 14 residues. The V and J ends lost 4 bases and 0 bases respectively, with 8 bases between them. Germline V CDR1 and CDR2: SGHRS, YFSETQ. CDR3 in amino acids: CASSQGVAKNIQYF. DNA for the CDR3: TGCGCCAGCAGCCAAGGGGTAGCCAAAAACATTCAGTACTTC.